The 21 T cell receptor beta chains below were found in one sample sequenced in a study of blood T cell repertoires in COVID-19. The assay was immunoSEQ multiplex PCR, and TCRdb's table has in-frame clones only and misses some. This table holds tens of thousands of clones, 78% found once. The sequencing sample was made of peripheral blood. The source is a woman aged 60-75 years with acute or convalescent COVID-19.

This rearrangement joins TRBV9 to TRBJ2-7; D not certain. This CDR3 contains 14 residues. Per germline, CDR1 SGDLS and CDR2 YYNGEE. The germline V and J ends were trimmed by 2 bases and 2 bases, with 11 bases remaining between them. The CDR3 reads CASSVVAETYEQYF. The CDR3 DNA reads as TGTGCCAGCAGCGTGGTGGCGGAAACCTACGAGCAGTACTTC.

The J gene is TRBJ2-7, the V gene TRBV7-2, with D possibly TRBD1 on 7 matching bases. V was pared by 2 bases and J by 1 base, with 9 bases between. The CDR3 consists of 14 residues. Germline V gene sequence: CDR1 SGHTA, CDR2 FQGNSA. The CDR3 spells CASSLQGGSYEQYF. The CDR3 DNA reads TGTGCCAGCAGCTTACAGGGGGGTTCCTACGAGCAGTACTTC.

The chain recombines TRBV2 with TRBJ2-2, with 7 positions matching TRBD2. Germline V lookup: CDR1 SNHLY, CDR2 FYNNEI. The trim removed 6 bases at V and 2 bases at J, leaving 6 bases unmatched. The CDR3 runs to 15 residues. The CDR3 spells CASSESGTNTGELFF. The CDR3 nucleotides read TGTGCCAGCAGCGAGAGCGGGACCAACACCGGGGAGCTGTTTTTT.

The V gene is TRBV6-5, the J gene TRBJ2-1, with 8 bases fitting TRBD2. The trim removed 10 bases at V and 1 base at J, leaving 6 bases unmatched. Germline V gives CDR1 MNHEY, CDR2 SVGAGI. The CDR3 contains 14 residues. CDR3 region: CATSRGGSYNEQFF. The CDR3 DNA follows: TGTGCCACCAGCCGGGGGGGGTCCTACAATGAGCAGTTCTTC.

The chain links TRBV5-1 to TRBJ1-1; possible D gene TRBD1, 5 bases. CDR3 size: 14 residues. Germline V CDR1 and CDR2: SGHRS, YFSETQ. The V end lost 6 bases, the J end lost 5 bases, and 17 bases lay between the germline ends. The CDR3 region is CASTGGGLETEAFF. CDR3 in DNA: TGCGCCAGCACGGGGGGAGGGTTGGAAACTGAAGCTTTCTTT.

This clone was detected a few times. The rearrangement links TRBV5-5 to TRBJ2-7, with 7 positions matching TRBD1. The CDR3 consists of 14 residues. V shed 4 bases, J shed 1 base, and the junction held 5 bases outside the gene matches. From germline, CDR1 is SGHKS and CDR2 YYEKEE (reference sequence). The CDR3 loop reads CASSPGQESYEQYF. The CDR3 nucleotides read TGTGCCAGCAGCCCAGGACAGGAGTCCTACGAGCAGTACTTC. The variable domain in full, with the rest retrieved from reference TRBV5-5 and TRBJ2-7, is DAGVTQSPTHLIKTRGQQVTLRCSPISGHKSVSWYQQVLGQGPQFIFQYYEKEERGRGNFPDRFSARQFPNYSSELNVNALLLGDSALYLCASSPGQESYEQYFGPGTRLTVT.

This sequence joins TRBV5-1 and TRBJ1-6; 10 nucleotides agree with TRBD1. Germline loops: CDR1 SGHRS, CDR2 YFSETQ. Trimming cost V 4 bases and J 14 bases; bases outside gene matches: 9. The CDR3 totals 14 residues. In DNA form, the CDR3 reads TGCGCCAGCAGCCCGGGACAGGGGTTAGAGACCCTCCACTTT. Its translation: CASSPGQGLETLHF.

The chain recombines TRBV5-8 with TRBJ2-7, with D possibly being TRBD1 (6 bases). Trimming pared 6 bases from V and 5 bases from J, leaving 15 bases between. The CDR3 has 13 amino acids. Germline CDR1 and CDR2: SGHTS and YDEGEE. The CDR3 DNA reads as TGTGCCAGCACCTGGACAGAAAGCCACGAGCAGTACTTC. It is translated as CASTWTESHEQYF.

The chain carries TRBV24-1 and TRBJ1-5; possible D gene TRBD1, 5 bases. The ends were cut back, 4 bases at V and 4 bases at J, with 10 bases in the middle. CDR1 is KGHDR, CDR2 SFDVKD, per germline. This CDR3 comprises 14 residues. The chain's CDR3 is CATSEGGRNQPQHF. DNA for the CDR3: TGTGCCACCAGTGAGGGGGGTAGGAATCAGCCCCAGCATTTT.

This clone was counted a single time. The chain has TRBV5-6 and TRBJ2-3; the D is unclear. CDR1 is SGHDT, CDR2 YYEEEE, per germline. The CDR3 consists of 12 residues. Trimming removed 3 bases at V and 6 bases at J, with 8 bases between. The CDR3 coding sequence is TGTGCCAGCAGCTCCCGGTTGGATACGCAGTATTTT. The encoded protein is CASSSRLDTQYF.

The chain is built from TRBV7-9 and TRBJ2-3; D not certain. CDR1 is SEHNR, CDR2 FQNEAQ, per germline (reference sequence). The V end was cut by 3 bases, the J end by 4 bases, with 11 bases between. The CDR3 length is 14 residues. For the CDR3, the DNA is TGTGCCAGCAGCTTCGAGGCGGAGTCAGATACGCAGTATTTT. Its protein is CASSFEAESDTQYF.

The chain combines TRBV6-2 or TRBV6-3 with TRBJ2-7; 9 nucleotides agree with TRBD1. The V gene end was trimmed by 5 bases and the J gene end by 6 bases; junction bases not matched to a gene: 8. The length of the CDR3 is 14 residues. Germline V gene lookup returns CDR1 MNHEY and CDR2 SVGEGT. As DNA, the CDR3 is TGTGCCAGCAGTACCCCGGGACAGGGATTCGAGCAGTACTTC. It specifies CASSTPGQGFEQYF.

This clone showed up just once. The chain has TRBV2 and TRBJ1-1; D is ambiguous. Deletions cut 4 bases from V and 5 bases from J, with 11 bases between. This CDR3 contains 13 residues. The germline V gene encodes CDR1 SNHLY and CDR2 FYNNEI. The CDR3 DNA reads as TGTGCCAGCAGTGCTTTCGGGGAGACTGAAGCTTTCTTT. It specifies CASSAFGETEAFF.

This sequence joins TRBV18 and TRBJ1-5, with TRBD1 as a possible D gene (5 bases). CDR3 size: 14 residues. V gave up 3 bases and J gave up 7 bases, with 13 bases separating them. From germline, CDR1 is KGHSH and CDR2 LQKENI. For the CDR3, the DNA is TGTGCCAGCTCACCTCAGGGTTCGAGGCAGCCCCAGCATTTT. Its protein is CASSPQGSRQPQHF.

This clone turned up a few times. The rearrangement links TRBV5-6 to TRBJ1-6; D possibly corresponds to TRBD1 (6 bases). This CDR3 comprises 17 residues. Germline V gives CDR1 SGHDT, CDR2 YYEEEE. The V gene lost 0 bases and the J gene lost 2 bases, with 12 bases spanning the gap. This chain's CDR3 is CASSLEQGVPYNSPLHF. The CDR3 bases are TGTGCCAGCAGCTTGGAACAGGGAGTCCCCTATAATTCACCCCTCCACTTT.

The chain couples TRBV28 to TRBJ2-7; 7 bases match TRBD1. Per germline, CDR1 MDHEN and CDR2 SYDVKM. This CDR3 is built from 17 residues. After removal of 3 bases from V and 0 bases from J, the junction contained 11 bases not matched to a gene. Written as DNA, the CDR3 is TGTGCCAGCAGTTTTCATTTGGGACAGACTGACTCCTACGAGCAGTACTTC. Encoded protein: CASSFHLGQTDSYEQYF.

V and J are TRBV5-1 and TRBJ2-7; possibly TRBD1 for D (7 bases). V lost 4 bases, J lost 1 base, and 12 bases lay in between. The CDR3 has 14 amino acids. CDR1 is SGHRS, CDR2 YFSETQ, per germline. This CDR3 reads CASSRQGGSYEQYF. The CDR3 coding sequence is TGCGCCAGCAGCCGACAGGGAGGATCCTACGAGCAGTACTTC.

The CDR3 DNA is TGCAGTGCTAATGAACAGGGTCCAGAAGGCTACACCTTC. Its translation: CSANEQGPEGYTF. The V gene is TRBV20-1, the J gene TRBJ1-2; D possibly corresponds to TRBD1 (6 bases). CDR3 length equals 13 residues. In germline, CDR1 is DFQATT, CDR2 SNEGSKA (reference sequence). Deletions cut 4 bases from V and 8 bases from J, with 17 bases between.

The V gene is TRBV30, the J gene TRBJ2-3; 7 nucleotides line up with TRBD1. The CDR3 is made up of 14 amino acids. Germline CDR1 GTSNPN, CDR2 SVGIG (reference sequence). The V and J ends lost 1 base and 4 bases, in that order; junction bases with no gene match: 5. CDR3 loop: CAWSGDRAADTQYF. CDR3 DNA sequence: TGTGCCTGGAGTGGCGACAGGGCGGCAGATACGCAGTATTTT.

The genes are TRBV2 and TRBJ1-1; TRBD1 aligns across 8 bases. The CDR3 sequence is 13 residues long. J lost 4 bases, V lost 7 bases, and 5 bases had no gene match. Germline CDR1 SNHLY, CDR2 FYNNEI. CDR3 coding DNA: TGTGCCAGCACCGGACAGGGATCCACTGAAGCTTTCTTT. It codes for CASTGQGSTEAFF.

The chain combines TRBV12-2 with TRBJ2-1; the table calls TRBD2, which could not be checked here. TRBV12-2 is tagged as a pseudogene. The CDR3 is 15 residues long. Here the CDR3 DNA reads TGTGTCAATTTCGCCACGGAGCGGGGAGGCAATGAGCAGTTCTTC. As protein: CVNFATERGGNEQFF.